Given below is one T cell receptor beta chain in context. Its antigen is still unknown. No base quality values were provided; no much bigger clone lies one nucleotide off. The receptor library was made with 5' RACE. TCRdb shows the sequencer as Illumina HiSeq 2500. A second PCR of about 6 to 12 cycles was run with a J-beta primer mix and a sample-barcoded 5' primer. A unique molecular identifier was introduced onto each TCR beta cDNA molecule by a template-switch 5' adaptor carrying 12 random nucleotides. At least 2.5 million CDR3-containing paired-end reads were obtained from each sample. All of the RNA was converted into first-strand cDNA using the Mint cDNA synthesis kit, with a TRBC-specific oligonucleotide serving as the primer. Following uracil-DNA glycosylase treatment, a first 18-cycle PCR with universal primers M1SS and BC2_uni_R was performed on all cDNA. The original methods were these. For normalization, 1 million high-quality reads, each with a distinct molecular identifier, were randomly selected from each sample. Instead of being binned into consensus sequences, reads that shared molecular identifiers were thrown out. MiTCR, with a Q25 quality threshold and the strictest error-elimination algorithm, was used for CDR3 identification, clonotype clustering and error correction. Lower-bound total TCR beta diversity was estimated with a nonparametric unseen species model using Euler transformation. TCRdb cleaned the public reads at Q25 with fastp, built clones with MiXCR and kept in-frame beta chains. Entries are consolidated by CDR3 protein sequence, retaining the most common genes and DNA. The V and J calls were determined by TCRdb, not by the authors. The sample profile shows roughly 1,000,000 distinct CDR3 sequences; approximately 26% of them were found once. The top ten clones comprise less than 0.75% of the sample.

Systemically healthy Caucasian individuals from Russia, approximately 39 in total and aged about 6 to 100 years, were included as donors. Each donor gave 8 to 10 milliliters of peripheral blood, collected into EDTA-treated Vacutainer tubes. PBMCs were isolated by Ficoll-Paque density-gradient centrifugation, with at least 7 million obtained per sample. Trizol reagent was used to extract total RNA from PBMCs, with at least 6 micrograms per sample. For every donor, flow cytometry on a PBMC aliquot measured the percentage of naive CD45RAhigh/CD27high T cells. This sample was included in a study of blood T cells in healthy people across ages (dated by TCRdb to 2015 to 2017). Broadly, across the study: In model experiments, template switching captured about one uniquely barcoded TCR beta cDNA molecule for every two T cells. Using deep sequencing normalized with unique cDNA molecular identifiers, the study measured how TCR beta repertoire diversity changes with age. Donors were grouped into four age groups: young (average 16 years), middle-aged (39), aged (around 66) and long-lived (just over 80). Using the same blood draw, the study looked at two additional independent replicas of 1 million unique cDNA reads for two donors, one aged 18 to 30 and the other aged 80 or older.

There are 15 amino acids in the CDR3, from cysteine to phenylalanine inclusive. The only DNA kept is the CDR3, 45 bases in frame from the first base. The germline ends are 17 bases apart after V is trimmed by 0 bases and J by 9 bases. From a lookup of the germline V gene (reference sequence), CDR1 and CDR2 are SEHNR and FQNEAQ. The investigation overall reported the following: Observed TCR beta diversity per million T cells fell roughly linearly with age, and a significant reduction was already apparent by age around 39. The percentage of naive T cells measured by flow cytometry correlated strongly with observed TCR beta diversity. Estimates of total diversity from one million sequenced T cells were regarded as lower bounds and underestimates. Since profiling was done on bulk unsorted PBMCs, naive and antigen-experienced compartments could not be conclusively compared. Compared with the aged group, the long-lived group had more naive CD4+ T cells, fewer expanded clones and increased TCR diversity, a pattern suggesting age selection. The CMV infection status of donors was not known, potentially confounding age-related changes in expanded clonotypes.

These same data were also listed under a study on T cells of mothers and their children. Per the second study: The donors were nine systemically healthy Caucasian individuals, made up of three mothers and their six children. cDNA synthesis consumed the entire amount of extracted RNA, loaded at 1.5 ug RNA in each 15 ul reaction. Sample barcodes and 2-4 random nucleotides were added via the M1S primer in the second PCR. Each mother yielded over 9.5 million TCR beta CDR3 reads and each child 3 million to 3.5 million reads. In both related and unrelated pairs, thymic selection shapes the output of TCR recombination in a similar way, with inherited differences having only a minor effect. Normalized repertoire overlap was always found to be slightly, but never significantly, higher in related mother-child pairs than in unrelated mother-child pairs. With a sensitivity of about 100 clones per million clonotypes, no persistent microchimeric T cell clones were detected. In the study, deep NGS was used to compare the TCR beta repertoires of mothers and children, and features distinguishing related mother-child pairs from unrelated individuals were sought. The mean age was roughly 44 +/- 4 years for the mothers and around 10 +/- 4 years for the children. Libraries were sequenced on Illumina HiSeq 2000 with 100+100 nt paired-end reads after adapter ligation with NEBNext reagents. To avoid cross-contamination, the mother libraries and the child libraries were prepared a month apart and sequenced in separate runs. For each donor, between 500,000 and 2,000,000 distinct TCR beta clonotypes were identified. Naive TCR beta clonotypes were estimated from low-frequency clonotypes matched to each donor's FACS-determined naive share, without sorting.

This receptor was identified in a girl aged 2 to 9 in good health. The sequenced material came from blood. The V and J segments used are TRBV7-9 and TRBJ1-1; the D gene assignment is ambiguous. The CDR3 has the sequence CASSLAPMVGFKAFF. In nucleotide form, the sequence is TGTGCCAGCAGCTTAGCGCCGATGGTAGGGTTTAAAGCTTTCTTT.